This T cell receptor beta chain was captured in a study of OX40 agonist ivuxolimab in advanced cancers. TCRdb keeps only in-frame clones here, not all; method: immunoSEQ multiplex PCR. The sample holds roughly 71,000 clones; approximately 89% are singletons and the top ten take around 0.53%. The CDR3 runs to 15 residues. Unmatched junction bases numbered 5, after V lost 3 bases and J lost 4 bases. Per the germline V gene, CDR1 is MGHRA and CDR2 is YSYEKL. The clonotype comes from an adult with an advanced solid tumor such as melanoma, head and neck, liver or kidney cancer. The input for sequencing was CD4+ or CD8+ T cells sorted from blood, taken in a trial of the OX40 agonist ivuxolimab. The V gene is TRBV4-1, the J gene TRBJ1-5, with TRBD1 matching over 8 bases. CDR3 loop: CASSHADRGNQPQHF. The CDR3 region has the DNA TGCGCCAGCAGCCACGCCGACAGGGGTAATCAGCCCCAGCATTTT.